A single sample is the source of the 22 T cell receptor beta chains below, sequenced in a study of cytomegalovirus exposure and HLA in healthy donors. With 60 Vbeta and 13 Jbeta primers, the PCR was carried out. Profiled with immunoSEQ multiplex PCR; TCRdb holds only in-frame clones, not every one. Here the sample spans about 140,000 clones, approximately 80% being singletons. The sequencing input was PBMCs. The receptors come from a middle-aged woman in good health and CMV-seronegative.

This clone has just a few counts. The V call is TRBV7-8, the J call TRBJ1-5; D ambiguous. V was clipped by 0 bases and J by 6 bases, with 21 bases between them. Germline CDR1 is SGHVS and CDR2 is FQNEAQ. The CDR3 loop spans 18 amino acids. CDR3 sequence: CASSLARPASPSPQPQHF. Here the CDR3 DNA reads TGTGCCAGCAGCTTAGCGCGGCCGGCCTCTCCCTCCCCTCAGCCCCAGCATTTT.

The rearrangement uses TRBV7-9 and TRBJ2-5; 9 bases match TRBD1. The DNA matches TRBJ2-7 better at its end, which makes the J call doubtful. There are 15 residues in the CDR3. In germline, CDR1 is SEHNR, CDR2 FQNEAQ (reference sequence). The CDR3 region is CASSPRTGAGYEQYF. CDR3 sequence (DNA): TGTGCCAGCAGCCCGCGGACAGGGGCAGGTTACGAGCAGTACTTC.

The chain employs TRBV30 and TRBJ1-1; D gene unclear. Germline CDR1 and CDR2: GTSNPN and SVGIG (reference sequence). The V gene lost 2 bases and the J gene lost 4 bases, with 14 bases spanning the gap. This CDR3 region has 14 residues. The CDR3 is CAWSRSALGTEAFF. In DNA, the CDR3 is TGTGCCTGGAGTCGTTCAGCGCTTGGCACTGAAGCTTTCTTT.

This chain connects TRBV5-1 to TRBJ1-5, with TRBD1 matching 7 bases. The CDR3 spans 16 residues. CDR1 and CDR2 (germline): SGHRS, YFSETQ. V gave up 2 bases and J gave up 0 bases; unmatched junction bases: 5. CDR3 in DNA: TGCGCCAGCAGCTTAGGGACAGACCCTAGCAATCAGCCCCAGCATTTT. Protein sequence: CASSLGTDPSNQPQHF. The variable domain in full, completed from reference TRBV5-1 and TRBJ1-5, reads KAGVTQTPRYLIKTRGQQVTLSCSPISGHRSVSWYQQTPGQGLQFLFEYFSETQRNKGNFPGRFSGRQFSNSRSEMNVSTLELGDSALYLCASSLGTDPSNQPQHFGDGTRLSIL.

Points on this clone: Germline and junction disagree at one end, which may indicate a read error. V gene TRBV6-5 combines with J gene TRBJ1-2; 7 positions agree with TRBD1. This CDR3 region has 14 residues. Per germline, CDR1 MNHEY and CDR2 SVGAGI. This CDR3 reads CASRPASGGTAHDF. The CDR3 DNA sequence: TGTGCCAGCAGACCAGCCTCGGGGGGGACAGCCCATGACTTC.

The genes are TRBV27 and TRBJ1-2; the match to TRBD1 covers 9 bases. The length of the CDR3 is 15 residues. In germline, CDR1 is MNHEY, CDR2 SMNVEV (reference sequence). V was clipped by 5 bases and J by 2 bases; unmatched bases: 6. The CDR3 DNA reads TGTGCCAGCAGTCCGATCGACAGGGGGAACTATGGCTACACCTTC. Protein product: CASSPIDRGNYGYTF.

V gene TRBV5-1 combines with J gene TRBJ2-3, with D possibly TRBD1 on 6 matching bases. Trimming shortened V by 4 bases and J by 4 bases, and 13 bases separated the two germline ends. The CDR3 is 14 amino acids. CDR1 is SGHRS, CDR2 YFSETQ, per germline. Here the CDR3 reads CASSRGQSPDTQYF. In nucleotides, the CDR3 is TGCGCCAGCAGCCGAGGACAGTCCCCAGATACGCAGTATTTT.

CDR3 bases: TGTGCCAGCAAACAGACAGGGGCCGAGAACGAGCAGTACTTC. Protein sequence: CASKQTGAENEQYF. The chain couples TRBV18 to TRBJ2-7; 8 bases map to TRBD1. The CDR3 has 14 residues. Germline V CDR1 and CDR2: KGHSH, LQKENI. V lost 8 bases and J lost 5; bases outside the gene matches: 11.

The J gene is TRBJ2-2, the V gene TRBV6-5; 8 nucleotides agree with TRBD2. The CDR3 is made up of 15 amino acids. Germline assignment: CDR1 MNHEY and CDR2 SVGAGI. Unmatched junction bases numbered 1, after V lost 4 bases and J lost 0 bases. The CDR3 DNA sequence: TGTGCCAGCAGTTCAGCGGGGGCGAACACCGGGGAGCTGTTTTTT. It specifies CASSSAGANTGELFF.

The chain carries TRBV29-1 and TRBJ2-1; 9 nucleotides agree with TRBD2. Per germline, CDR1 SQVTM and CDR2 ANQGSEA. The ends lost 6 bases at V and 4 bases at J; junction bases unmatched: 10. This CDR3 is 15 amino acids long. CDR3 in DNA: TGCAGCGTCCCACCCGGGACTAGCTCTTACAATGAGCAGTTCTTC. Translation: CSVPPGTSSYNEQFF.

This clone showed up just once. The chain couples TRBV15 to TRBJ1-5; TRBD1 agrees at 8 bases. CDR3 length equals 15 residues. Trimming removed 3 bases from V and 4 bases from J; junction bases left unmatched: 5. Germline CDR1 and CDR2: LNHNV and YYDKDF (reference sequence). The CDR3 DNA follows: TGTGCCACCAGCAGTTACGGGACAGGTAATCAGCCCCAGCATTTT. Translating gives CATSSYGTGNQPQHF. The full variable domain, rest sourced from reference TRBV15 and TRBJ1-5, is DAMVIQNPRYQVTQFGKPVTLSCSQTLNHNVMYWYQQKSSQAPKLLFHYYDKDFNNEADTPDNFQSRRPNTSFCFLDIRSPGLGDTAMYLCATSSYGTGNQPQHFGDGTRLSIL.

The chain recombines TRBV23-1 with TRBJ2-5; D is uncertain. The assigned J gene may be wrong: the sequence end matches TRBJ2-7 better. TRBV23-1 is reported as an ORF; its role is uncertain. This CDR3 region has 14 residues. This chain's CDR3 is CASSQSRLPYEQYF. CDR3 nucleotides: TGCGCCAGCAGTCAATCGCGGCTTCCCTACGAGCAGTACTTC.

V is TRBV19 and J is TRBJ1-2; 7 bases are shared with TRBD1. V shed 6 bases and J 6 bases; nucleotides not matched to a gene: 10. Germline lookup yields CDR1 LNHDA and CDR2 SQIVND (reference sequence). This CDR3 region has 14 residues. CDR3 region: CASSRDSWLHGYTF. For the CDR3, the DNA is TGTGCCAGTAGCCGGGACAGTTGGCTCCATGGCTACACCTTC.

The rearrangement uses TRBV19 and TRBJ1-5; D is undetermined. The CDR3 runs 16 residues. Germline V CDR1 and CDR2: LNHDA, SQIVND (reference sequence). V shed 2 bases and J shed 3 bases, with 14 bases lying between them. This CDR3 reads CASSILEGSFNQPQHF. The CDR3 coding sequence is TGTGCCAGTAGTATATTGGAGGGCTCTTTCAATCAGCCCCAGCATTTT. Complete variable domain (other parts from reference TRBV19 and TRBJ1-5): DGGITQSPKYLFRKEGQNVTLSCEQNLNHDAMYWYRQDPGQGLRLIYYSQIVNDFQKGDIAEGYSVSREKKESFPLTVTSAQKNPTAFYLCASSILEGSFNQPQHFGDGTRLSIL.

V is TRBV7-9 and J is TRBJ1-1, with TRBD1 matching over 8 bases. Trimming took 4 bases from V and 6 from J; bases not matched to a gene: 7. The CDR3 totals 14 residues. Per the germline V gene, CDR1 is SEHNR and CDR2 is FQNEAQ (reference sequence). The DNA for the CDR3 is TGTGCCAGCAGCTCAAGGACAGGGCTCCCTGAAGCTTTCTTT. Translated: CASSSRTGLPEAFF.

V and J are TRBV5-6 and TRBJ1-3; 7 bases align to TRBD1. The CDR3 loop spans 15 amino acids. Per germline, CDR1 SGHDT and CDR2 YYEEEE. Trimming removed 3 bases from V and 4 bases from J; junction bases left unmatched: 7. In DNA, the CDR3 is TGTGCCAGCAGCTGGGGCAGGGGGTTGGGAAACACCATATATTTT. It encodes CASSWGRGLGNTIYF.

V usage is TRBV27 and J usage is TRBJ1-6, with unresolved D. This CDR3 spans 16 amino acids. Trimming removed 0 bases at V and 10 bases at J, with 16 bases between. Germline V gives CDR1 MNHEY, CDR2 SMNVEV (reference sequence). CDR3 residues: CASSLSPAGARSPLHF. The CDR3 DNA follows: TGTGCCAGCAGTTTATCTCCGGCGGGCGCAAGGTCACCCCTCCACTTT.

The V and J genes are TRBV16 and TRBJ1-4; tentatively, D is TRBD1 (5 bases). The V end lost 7 bases, the J end lost 8 bases, and 20 bases lay between the germline ends. The CDR3 spans 15 residues. Germline V lookup: CDR1 KGHSY, CDR2 FQNENV. The CDR3 DNA sequence: TGTGCCAGCACCCCTCGGGGGTCGGGTTACGAAAAACTGTTTTTT. Translated, it gives CASTPRGSGYEKLFF.

This clone was found once. The J gene is TRBJ1-2, the V gene TRBV6-5, with TRBD1 as a possible D gene (6 bases). CDR1 MNHEY and CDR2 SVGAGI come from the germline V gene. The CDR3 has 13 residues. V was trimmed by 2 bases and J by 5 bases, leaving 9 bases between them. The CDR3 region is CASSYLQGYGYTF. CDR3 nucleotides: TGTGCCAGCAGTTACCTCCAGGGGTATGGCTACACCTTC.

The rearrangement links TRBV5-5 to TRBJ2-1; no firm D call. V lost 4 bases, J lost 0 bases, and 11 bases lay in between. The CDR3 totals 15 residues. Germline CDR1 is SGHKS and CDR2 is YYEKEE (reference sequence). The CDR3 loop reads CASSKDGFSYNEQFF. The CDR3 region has the DNA TGTGCCAGCAGCAAAGACGGGTTCTCCTACAATGAGCAGTTCTTC.

The V call is TRBV5-1, the J call TRBJ2-1; D perhaps matches TRBD1 (5 bases). V was cut by 4 bases and J by 5 bases, with 10 bases left in between. Germline V gene lookup returns CDR1 SGHRS and CDR2 YFSETQ. CDR3 size: 13 residues. The CDR3 bases are TGCGCCAGCAGCCAAGACAGAGACAATGAGCAGTTCTTC. As protein: CASSQDRDNEQFF.

The chain carries TRBV2 and TRBJ2-7, with 9 bases matching TRBD1. Germline CDR1 reads SNHLY; CDR2 reads FYNNEI. The CDR3 runs to 14 residues. V lost 9 bases and J lost 5; bases outside the gene matches: 11. The CDR3 loop is CARSTGTGPNEQYF. As DNA, the CDR3 is TGTGCCAGGAGTACCGGGACAGGGCCTAACGAGCAGTACTTC.